Below, one T cell receptor (beta chain) is given with its context. The antigen remains undetermined. The data stem from a study of CD8 T cells in ankylosing spondylitis. As the method for making TCR beta libraries, quantitative 5'-RACE with molecular barcodes was used. TCRdb fed the 5' RACE reads into MiXCR, producing one record per CDR3 protein. The sample has about 240,000 distinct CDR3 sequences, around 11% seen once. Regarding the study as a whole: Significant enrichment of disease-linked clones was reported in matched ankylosing spondylitis synovial fluid. Some motif variants were previously reported in reactive arthritis synovial fluid and blood. Apparently characteristic of ankylosing spondylitis blood was a TCR beta motif (under ten highly homologous variants).

Germline values: CDR1 MDHEN, CDR2 SYDVKM. The ends were cut back, 7 bases at V and 1 base at J, with 14 bases in the middle. CDR3 length: 16 residues. The TCR sequence derives from a male donor with ankylosing spondylitis or in good health (not recorded which). The sequenced sample was blood, either unsorted or a sorted T cell fraction (not recorded which). This chain links TRBV28 with TRBJ1-6; maybe TRBD1 (5 bases). CDR3 loop: CASNLGAGSYNSPLHF. CDR3 sequence (DNA): TGTGCCAGCAATCTGGGAGCAGGGTCCTATAATTCACCCCTCCACTTT.